The 15 T cell receptor beta chains below were found in one sample sequenced in a study of early T cells in non-severe SARS-CoV-2 infection. TCRdb analysed the 5' RACE reads with MiXCR anew, one entry per CDR3 protein. The sample consists of about 70,000 distinct CDR3 sequences, about 5% of them appearing once. The sample consisted of whole blood, taken at baseline. These receptors were collected from an adult who was a healthcare worker with PCR-confirmed SARS-CoV-2 infection or an uninfected control (not recorded which).

This clonotype was counted at least ten times. This chain joins TRBV30 and TRBJ1-2, with no clear D. Germline CDR1 and CDR2: GTSNPN and SVGIG (reference sequence). V dropped 1 base and J dropped 1 base, with 4 bases sitting between them. The CDR3 spans 12 residues. Here the CDR3 reads CAWSASNYGYTF. The CDR3, as DNA: TGTGCCTGGAGTGCCAGTAACTATGGCTACACCTTC.

In its sample, this clonotype was seen a few times. The genes are TRBV12-5 and TRBJ2-3; 8 bases are a match to TRBD1. Germline V gives CDR1 LGHNT, CDR2 FRNRAP. This CDR3 contains 16 residues. J lost 1 base, V lost 5 bases, and 8 bases had no gene match. The CDR3 DNA reads as TGTGCTAGTGGTCCCGCGGTGACAGGGGGCACAGATACGCAGTATTTT. As protein: CASGPAVTGGTDTQYF.

This clonotype was recorded a few times. The rearrangement joins TRBV9 to TRBJ1-6; D is perhaps TRBD1 (5 bases). The CDR3 contains 14 residues. Trimming removed 0 bases from V and 7 bases from J, with 8 bases in between. Germline-derived CDR1 and CDR2 are SGDLS and YYNGEE. The CDR3 nucleotides read TGTGCCAGCAGCGTAGCCAGGGCAAATTCACCCCTCCACTTT. The encoded protein is CASSVARANSPLHF.

This clonotype has ten or more counts. This chain connects TRBV19 to TRBJ2-6; no firm D call. V was trimmed by 7 bases and J by 0 bases, leaving 7 bases between them. CDR1 and CDR2 from the germline V gene are LNHDA and SQIVND (reference sequence). This CDR3 region has 14 residues. The CDR3 nucleotides read TGTGCCAGTAACCCGATCTCTGGGGCCAACGTCCTGACTTTC. Translation: CASNPISGANVLTF.

This clonotype has a count of ten or more. The gene calls are TRBV5-1 and TRBJ2-1; D call uncertain. Germline lookup yields CDR1 SGHRS and CDR2 YFSETQ. This CDR3 contains 14 residues. Trimming took 2 bases from V and 3 from J, leaving 9 bases between them. The CDR3 DNA reads TGCGCCAGCAGCTTAAAAATAAACTACAATGAGCAGTTCTTC. It encodes CASSLKINYNEQFF.

This clonotype was counted between two and nine times. V usage is TRBV11-2 and J usage is TRBJ2-1; 8 nucleotides agree with TRBD1. This CDR3 is built from 16 residues. CDR1 SGHAT and CDR2 FQNNGV come from the germline V gene. V shed 6 bases, J shed 8 bases, and the junction held 15 bases outside the gene matches. The CDR3 reads CASRTSGDRRADEQFF. CDR3 DNA: TGTGCCAGCAGGACGTCCGGGGACAGGAGAGCGGATGAGCAGTTCTTC.

At least ten counts were recorded for this clonotype. In DNA form, the CDR3 reads TGTGCCATCAGACCGCGGGAAGACACCGGGGAGCTGTTTTTT. Translation: CAIRPREDTGELFF. V is TRBV10-3 and J is TRBJ2-2; D is possibly TRBD2 (6 bases). The CDR3 extends over 14 amino acids. Trimming stripped 6 bases from V and 3 bases from J, with 11 bases between. The V gene's germline CDR1 is ENHRY and CDR2 SYGVKD.

This clonotype was recorded at least ten times. The CDR3 DNA reads TGCGCCAGCAGCAGGGCCGGGGACGAATTCTACGAGCAGTACTTC. This translates into CASSRAGDEFYEQYF. J is TRBJ2-7 and V is TRBV4-1; D may correspond to TRBD1 or TRBD2 (5 bases each). Germline V lookup: CDR1 MGHRA, CDR2 YSYEKL. Trimming shortened V by 5 bases and J by 3 bases, and 17 bases separated the two germline ends. The CDR3 is made up of 15 amino acids.

The chain combines TRBV7-2 with TRBJ2-3; tentative D call: TRBD2 (7 bases). Between the trimmed V and J ends, which lost 4 bases and 4 bases, there was a span of 15 bases. The CDR3 covers 15 residues. Germline V gene lookup returns CDR1 SGHTA and CDR2 FQGNSA. CDR3 region: CASSSEGGQADTQYF. The DNA of the CDR3 is TGTGCCAGCAGCTCCGAGGGGGGGCAAGCAGATACGCAGTATTTT.

This clonotype was counted ten times or more. The J gene is TRBJ2-1, the V gene TRBV5-6; TRBD1 matches at 10 bases. The germline V gene has CDR1 SGHDT and CDR2 YYEEEE. J lost 4 bases, V lost 5 bases, and 6 bases had no gene match. There are 15 residues in the CDR3. CDR3 residues: CASSSGTGAYNEQFF. CDR3 nucleotides: TGTGCCAGCAGTTCCGGGACAGGGGCATACAATGAGCAGTTCTTC.

The V and J genes are TRBV28 and TRBJ2-5, with 7 bases aligning to TRBD1. V shed 8 bases and J 1 base; nucleotides not matched to a gene: 7. This CDR3 is 14 amino acids long. Germline V gene sequence: CDR1 MDHEN, CDR2 SYDVKM. In DNA form, the CDR3 reads TGTGCCAGCTCAGGGGGAATAGTCCAAGAGACCCAGTACTTC. Amino acid sequence: CASSGGIVQETQYF.

The chain is built from TRBV11-2 and TRBJ2-4, with a tentative D call TRBD1 (5 bases). The CDR3 sequence is 11 residues long. Germline CDR1 reads SGHAT; CDR2 reads FQNNGV. Trimming removed 5 bases at V and 12 bases at J, with 11 bases between. CDR3 DNA sequence: TGTGCCAGCAGCACAATAGGGGCTCAGTACTTC. It yields the protein CASSTIGAQYF. Complete variable domain (other parts from reference TRBV11-2 and TRBJ2-4): EAGVAQSPRYKIIEKRQSVAFWCNPISGHATLYWYQQILGQGPKLLIQFQNNGVVDDSQLPKDRFSAERLKGVDSTLKIQPAKLEDSAVYLCASSTIGAQYFGAGTRLSVL.

This clonotype was detected ten times or more. The rearrangement joins TRBV27 to TRBJ1-2, with D hard to call. V lost 1 base and J lost 6, with 9 bases in between. The CDR3 length is 13 residues. CDR1 and CDR2 from the germline V gene are MNHEY and SMNVEV (reference sequence). The CDR3: CASSLWAGDGYTF. CDR3 bases: TGTGCCAGCAGTTTATGGGCGGGCGATGGCTACACCTTC.

This clonotype turned up a few times. V usage is TRBV6-6 and J usage is TRBJ2-7, with D perhaps matching TRBD2 (5 bases). V was pared by 4 bases and J by 1 base, with 8 bases between. Per the germline V gene, CDR1 is MNHNY and CDR2 is SVGAGI (reference sequence). This CDR3 spans 13 amino acids. The CDR3 nucleotides read TGTGCCAGCAGTTCGAGGGTTTCCTACGAGCAGTACTTC. It codes for CASSSRVSYEQYF.

This clonotype appeared many times. This rearrangement joins TRBV30 to TRBJ2-1, with D unresolved. V shed 0 bases and J shed 8 bases, with 5 bases lying between them. Germline V gives CDR1 GTSNPN, CDR2 SVGIG (reference sequence). The CDR3 runs to 11 residues. As DNA, the CDR3 is TGTGCCTGGAGTGTACGGGATGAGCAGTTCTTC. Protein: CAWSVRDEQFF. The whole variable domain, filled in from reference TRBV30 and TRBJ2-1, reads SQTIHQWPATLVQPVGSPLSLECTVEGTSNPNLYWYRQAAGRGLQLLFYSVGIGQISSEVPQNLSASRPQDRQFILSSKKLLLSDSGFYLCAWSVRDEQFFGPGTRLTVL.